The 19 T cell receptor beta chains given below trace back to one sample, sequenced in a study of immune heterogeneity within non-small cell lung tumors. Multiplex PCR amplified TCR beta CDR3 with 32 V and 13 J primers. TCRdb reanalysed the multiplex PCR reads using MiXCR and keeps one entry per CDR3 protein. The sample contains some 31,000 distinct CDR3 sequences, around 30% of which appear only once. The starting template was genomic DNA from bulk tumor, roughly 650 ng per sample. Multiple biopsies spaced far apart were taken from each primary tumor during surgery. With untreated, newly diagnosed non-small cell lung cancer, the patients went on to undergo curative surgery. What was sequenced was lung tumor tissue. The receptors were sampled from a man in his forties with non-small cell lung cancer.

As for this clonotype: One end of the junction varies from germline; a read error may be responsible. The chain combines TRBV7-9 with TRBJ2-5, with 7 bases aligning to TRBD1. Germline V gene data show CDR1 as SEHNR and CDR2 as FQNEAQ (reference sequence). The CDR3 runs 15 residues. CDR3 amino acids: CANSFRGSGQETQYF. CDR3 DNA: TGTGCCAACAGCTTCAGGGGGTCAGGCCAAGAGACCCAGTACTTC. Full variable domain (outside the CDR3, taken from reference TRBV7-9 and TRBJ2-5): DTGVSQNPRHKITKRGQNVTFRCDPISEHNRLYWYRQTLGQGPEFLTYFQNEAQLEKSRLLSDRFSAERPKGSFSTLEIQRTEQGDSAMYLCANSFRGSGQETQYFGPGTRLLVL.

This clonotype has only a few counts. The chain employs TRBV18 and TRBJ2-1, with a tentative D call TRBD2 (6 bases). Trimming removed 3 bases from V and 7 bases from J, with 16 bases in between. The V gene's germline CDR1 is KGHSH and CDR2 LQKENI. The CDR3 runs to 15 residues. The chain's CDR3 is CASSPAGNGRNEQFF. The CDR3, as DNA: TGTGCCAGCTCACCTGCGGGGAATGGGCGGAATGAGCAGTTCTTC. The whole variable domain, filled in from reference TRBV18 and TRBJ2-1, reads NAGVMQNPRHLVRRRGQEARLRCSPMKGHSHVYWYRQLPEEGLKFMVYLQKENIIDESGMPKERFSAEFPKEGPSILRIQQVVRGDSAAYFCASSPAGNGRNEQFFGPGTRLTVL.

This clonotype was recorded many times. The J gene is TRBJ2-7, the V gene TRBV20-1; 8 nucleotides line up with TRBD2. The CDR3 consists of 16 residues. V dropped 0 bases and J dropped 0; count of bases not matched to a gene: 7. The germline gives CDR1 DFQATT, CDR2 SNEGSKA (reference sequence). CDR3 amino acids: CSARDPLAGLSYEQYF. In DNA, the CDR3 is TGCAGTGCTAGAGATCCGCTAGCGGGCCTCTCCTACGAGCAGTACTTC.

This clonotype was found many times. V gene TRBV18 combines with J gene TRBJ2-4; maybe TRBD1 (5 bases). Trimming took off 4 bases at V and 2 bases at J, with 12 bases between the two ends. Germline CDR1 and CDR2: KGHSH and LQKENI. The CDR3 runs to 15 residues. Written as DNA, the CDR3 is TGTGCCAGCTCACTCTACCAGGGTTCCAAAAACATTCAGTACTTC. Translating gives CASSLYQGSKNIQYF.

This clonotype was counted a few times. J is TRBJ1-4 and V is TRBV4-3; unclear D gene. The CDR3 has 14 amino acids. V was shortened by 1 base and J by 10 bases, with 13 bases between the two germline ends. Germline values: CDR1 LGHNA, CDR2 YSLEER. The CDR3 here is CASSQVNEVGKLFF. DNA of the CDR3: TGCGCCAGCAGCCAAGTTAACGAGGTGGGAAAACTGTTTTTT.

This clonotype occurred many times. This sequence joins TRBV12-3 or TRBV12-4 and TRBJ2-7; 10 bases are shared with TRBD2. There are 16 residues in the CDR3. J gave up 3 bases and V 5 bases, and 10 bases lay outside the gene matches. The chain's CDR3 is CASSQYGLAAVYEQYF. The DNA for the CDR3 is TGTGCCAGCAGTCAATACGGACTAGCGGCTGTCTACGAGCAGTACTTC.

This clonotype was counted a few times. The chain couples TRBV5-1 to TRBJ1-5; unclear D gene. The CDR3 has 13 residues. Germline lookup yields CDR1 SGHRS and CDR2 YFSETQ. V lost 2 bases and J lost 6, with 9 bases in between. CDR3 DNA sequence: TGCGCCAGCAGCTTTGGTACGGGTCAGCCCCAGCATTTT. This gives the protein CASSFGTGQPQHF.

For this clonotype: A much more abundant neighbour one base away suggests this may be a read error. DNA for the CDR3: TGTGCCAGCAGTTTCCCTCGGGGAGGGAGGAAGGACGAGCAGTACTTC. Translated, it gives CASSFPRGGRKDEQYF. The J gene is TRBJ2-7, the V gene TRBV28, with 7 bases aligning to TRBD2. V shed 3 bases and J 5 bases; nucleotides not matched to a gene: 13. The CDR3 extends over 16 amino acids. Germline-derived CDR1 and CDR2 are MDHEN and SYDVKM. The whole variable domain, filled in from reference TRBV28 and TRBJ2-7, reads DVKVTQSSRYLVKRTGEKVFLECVQDMDHENMFWYRQDPGLGLRLIYFSYDVKMKEKGDIPEGYSVSREKKERFSLILESASTNQTSMYLCASSFPRGGRKDEQYFGPGTRLTVT.

This clonotype was picked up many times. The chain uses TRBV12-3 or TRBV12-4 and TRBJ2-7, with 8 bases lining up with TRBD1. The CDR3 consists of 14 residues. V shed 5 bases, J shed 3 bases, and the junction held 6 bases outside the gene matches. CDR3: CASSRTGPVYEQYF. CDR3 nucleotides: TGTGCCAGCAGTAGGACAGGGCCCGTCTACGAGCAGTACTTC.

This clonotype has only a few counts. This chain connects TRBV24-1 to TRBJ2-1, with 11 nucleotides matching TRBD1. With 7 bases clipped from V and 12 bases from J, the junction kept 13 bases outside the gene matches. Germline lookup yields CDR1 KGHDR and CDR2 SFDVKD. The CDR3 loop spans 15 amino acids. The CDR3 DNA follows: TGTGCCACCAGCCTGGCCGGGACAGGGGGAGGACGGCAGTTCTTC. It codes for CATSLAGTGGGRQFF.

The genes are TRBV11-2 and TRBJ1-3, with a possible D match to TRBD1 (5 bases). Trimming took off 6 bases at V and 4 bases at J, with 13 bases between the two ends. The CDR3 contains 14 residues. Germline CDR1 and CDR2: SGHAT and FQNNGV. This CDR3 reads CASRPGGGGNTIYF. CDR3 sequence (DNA): TGTGCCAGCAGACCGGGGGGGGGAGGAAACACCATATATTTT.

The CDR3 bases are TGCGCCAGCAGCTTGGAACGCGTGGGCGGGGAGCTGTTTTTT. It yields the protein CASSLERVGGELFF. This chain connects TRBV5-1 to TRBJ2-2; D unresolved. The CDR3 spans 14 residues. V lost 0 bases, J lost 7 bases, and 10 bases lay in between. Germline V CDR1 and CDR2: SGHRS, YFSETQ.

Remarks on this clonotype: This may be a read error, as it is one base from a much larger clone. The chain has TRBV12-3 or TRBV12-4 and TRBJ1-5; the D gene is possibly TRBD1 (6 bases). V shed 10 bases and J shed 7 bases, with 17 bases lying between them. The CDR3 has 13 amino acids. The CDR3 sequence is CAITLGGGQPQHF. The CDR3 bases are TGTGCCATCACCTTAGGGGGAGGGCAGCCCCAGCATTTT.

Notes on this clonotype: With a much larger clone just one base away, this may be a read error. J is TRBJ1-1 and V is TRBV24-1; D is ambiguous. The CDR3 contains 13 residues. Germline V gene sequence: CDR1 KGHDR, CDR2 SFDVKD. DNA for the CDR3: TGTGCCAACAGTGGCTGGCCGAACACTGAAGCTTTCTTT. It encodes CANSGWPNTEAFF.

This clonotype was detected a few times. V is TRBV19 and J is TRBJ2-3; 12 bases are shared with TRBD2. The CDR3 spans 16 residues. The V gene end was trimmed by 3 bases and the J gene end by 6 bases; junction bases not matched to a gene: 7. CDR1 and CDR2 from the germline V gene are LNHDA and SQIVND (reference sequence). Here the CDR3 DNA reads TGTGCCAGTAGTATCCTAGCGGGAGGGTCAGGGGATACGCAGTATTTT. Translated: CASSILAGGSGDTQYF.

In its sample, this clonotype was seen many times. In DNA, the CDR3 is TGCAGTGCTAGGGCCCCGGGACTTCCGGGGGAGCAGTACTTC. Translated, it gives CSARAPGLPGEQYF. This chain uses TRBV20-1 with TRBJ2-7; TRBD2 might be the D (6 bases). The CDR3 has 14 amino acids. The germline V gene has CDR1 DFQATT and CDR2 SNEGSKA (reference sequence). V lost 3 bases and J 7 bases, leaving 19 bases between the germline ends.

There are many counts of this clonotype. The CDR3 region has the DNA TGCGCCAGCAGCCAAGAGGCTCTGCTCTATGGCTACACCTTC. Translation gives CASSQEALLYGYTF. The V gene is TRBV4-3, the J gene TRBJ1-2; D uncertain. Germline V gives CDR1 LGHNA, CDR2 YSLEER. V gave up 0 bases and J gave up 4 bases, with 9 bases separating them. The CDR3 loop spans 14 amino acids.

About this clonotype: This may be a read error: a much more frequent sequence differs by one nucleotide. The V and J genes are TRBV11-3 and TRBJ1-1; 8 bases map to TRBD1. The CDR3 totals 15 residues. The germline CDR1 and CDR2 sequences are SGHNT and YENEEA. The CDR3 DNA sequence: TGTGCCAGCAGCCGTCCCGGGACAGGTTACACTGAAGGTTTCTTT. Protein sequence: CASSRPGTGYTEGFF.

This clonotype was counted a few times. For the CDR3, the DNA is TGTGCCAGCAGCGGATCCAGGGCGGGTAACGGGGAGCTGTTTTTT. Its translation is CASSGSRAGNGELFF. This chain links TRBV6-1 with TRBJ2-2, with D perhaps assigned TRBD1 or TRBD2 (5 bases each). Trimming shortened V by 6 bases and J by 7 bases, and 18 bases separated the two germline ends. Germline V gene sequence: CDR1 MNHNS, CDR2 SASEGT. This CDR3 is 15 amino acids long.